This T cell receptor beta chain was sequenced during a study of T cell responses to AZD1222 COVID-19 vaccine. Sequenced by immunoSEQ multiplex PCR; TCRdb stores in-frame clones only, minus some. The table has about 140,000 clones, about 92% seen once. With respect to this clone: Antigen: not known. Other DNA sequences in the same sample also yield this CDR3.

General study findings and limits: Donors skewed white British and female; clonal diversity was possibly underestimated.

Germline CDR1 and CDR2: MNHEY and SMNVEV (reference sequence). The CDR3 has 13 residues. V lost 3 bases and J 1 base, leaving 6 bases between the germline ends. The sample here was peripheral blood, taken on day 0 of AZD1222 vaccination. This sequence joins TRBV27 and TRBJ1-1; no firm D call. The clonotype originates from an adult in good health. The CDR3 protein is CASSLGRNTEAFF. The CDR3 DNA is TGTGCCAGCAGTTTGGGTAGGAACACTGAAGCTTTCTTT.